The subject of this entry is one TCR beta chain. Study processing details: Estimated nucleated cell counts came from reference gene primer amplification. Produced via immunoSEQ multiplex PCR; TCRdb's table is partial and in-frame only. The V and J calls and clone size are taken from that table; D and trimming were inferred from the DNA. Counted here are around 340,000 clones, around four fifths occurring once; the ten biggest clones make up 2.5% to 3%. The data are from a study of blood T cell repertoires in COVID-19. Study-level information: COVID-19 samples from acute and convalescent phases originated in the United States, Italy and Spain. Sample material is recorded as cDNA or gDNA derived from T cells, B-cell-depleted T cells, or PBMCs.

The ends lost 0 bases at V and 4 bases at J; junction bases unmatched: 8. Germline lookup yields CDR1 SGHDT and CDR2 YYEEEE. This CDR3 spans 16 amino acids. This rearrangement joins TRBV5-6 to TRBJ2-7; 9 positions agree with TRBD1. The origin of this receptor is a man aged 30-40 years with active or convalescent COVID-19. The specimen was peripheral blood. CDR3 sequence: CASSLGGTGGGYEQYF. The CDR3 DNA reads as TGTGCCAGCAGCTTGGGGGGCACAGGGGGCGGTTACGAGCAGTACTTC.